This TCR beta chain comes out of a study of immune characteristics of hereditary and idiopathic chronic pancreatitis. General study points: Productive TCR rearrangement counts correlated positively with chronic pancreatitis severity scores. Vbeta-Jbeta usage, including TRBV10, TRBV19, TRBV23 and TRBV5, differed by pancreatitis type.

Patients having total pancreatectomy with islet autotransplantation provided the chronic pancreatitis pancreas tissue. Only in-frame clones appear in the TCRdb table, and some are missing; sequencing was by immunoSEQ multiplex PCR. The sample holds over 11,000 clones, around four fifths seen once. By sample share, this clone is medium-sized. The antigen remains undetermined. This CDR3 contains 15 residues. Germline CDR1 MNHNS, CDR2 SASEGT. Trimming left V 1 base short and J 1 base short, with 7 bases between. Sequenced material: pancreas tissue with hereditary chronic pancreatitis. This rearrangement joins TRBV6-1 to TRBJ2-2; no definite D call. This receptor was obtained from a human donor with chronic pancreatitis. CDR3 protein: CASSEVVKNTGELFF. CDR3 bases: TGTGCCAGCAGTGAAGTTGTGAAGAACACCGGGGAGCTGTTTTTT.